Below are 32 T cell receptor beta chains sequenced from a single sample in a study of a mutant IDH1 vaccine in newly diagnosed glioma. Method: immunoSEQ multiplex PCR; TCRdb's copy keeps in-frame clones and lacks some. The sample lists tens of thousands of clones, 93% occurring once. Time point here: baseline, week 1 (first vaccination visit). As to treatment: pre-vaccination baseline after standard-of-care therapy. Sequenced here: PBMCs, sampled from a glioma patient treated with radiotherapy, temozolomide or both. These receptors all come from a man between 40 and 49 years old with glioma.

V is TRBV30 and J is TRBJ2-1; D is perhaps TRBD2 (5 bases). The CDR3 extends over 14 amino acids. V dropped 5 bases and J dropped 6 bases, with 17 bases sitting between them. Per the germline V gene, CDR1 is GTSNPN and CDR2 is SVGIG (reference sequence). The CDR3 nucleotides are TGTGCCTGGCGAACGGGGTTCCCAATCAATGAGCAGTTCTTC. Translated, it gives CAWRTGFPINEQFF.

V is TRBV27 and J is TRBJ2-3; D assignment may be TRBD1 or TRBD2 (5 bases each). There are 16 residues in the CDR3. Germline V gene data show CDR1 as MNHEY and CDR2 as SMNVEV (reference sequence). The V end was cut by 2 bases, the J end by 2 bases, with 14 bases between. The CDR3 DNA is TGTGCCAGCAGTTTACGGTGGGACCAATACACAGATACGCAGTATTTT. It yields the protein CASSLRWDQYTDTQYF.

The chain recombines TRBV10-2 with TRBJ1-2, with 8 bases lining up with TRBD1. Germline lookup yields CDR1 WSHSY and CDR2 SAAADI. The CDR3 sequence is 14 residues long. Germline trimming cut 4 bases from V and 5 bases from J; bases unmatched to any gene: 6. CDR3 residues: CASSGGRGQYGYTF. The CDR3 bases are TGCGCCAGCAGTGGAGGCAGGGGGCAGTATGGCTACACCTTC.

This rearrangement joins TRBV6-4 to TRBJ2-7; 9 nucleotides align to TRBD2. The CDR3 loop spans 17 amino acids. Germline CDR1 MRHNA, CDR2 SNTAGT. The V segment lost 6 bases and the J segment 0 bases; nucleotides outside the gene matches: 12. The CDR3 spells CASSPSYGSGGSYEQYF. The CDR3 DNA sequence: TGTGCCAGCAGCCCGAGCTACGGTAGCGGGGGCTCCTACGAGCAGTACTTC.

The chain links TRBV5-1 to TRBJ1-1; 8 nucleotides align to TRBD1. Germline V gene data show CDR1 as SGHRS and CDR2 as YFSETQ. This CDR3 comprises 14 residues. The V gene end was trimmed by 4 bases and the J gene end by 6 bases; junction bases not matched to a gene: 8. In DNA, the CDR3 is TGCGCCAGCAGCGTACAGGGGGGTAAGGCTGAAGCTTTCTTT. This encodes CASSVQGGKAEAFF.

V is TRBV19 and J is TRBJ1-1; 7 positions match TRBD1. The CDR3 totals 13 residues. CDR1 is LNHDA, CDR2 SQIVND, per germline (reference sequence). V lost 7 bases to trimming and J lost 4 bases; unmatched junction nucleotides: 6. In DNA, the CDR3 is TGTGCCAGTACAGGGGGGGGTCGCACTGAAGCTTTCTTT. Its protein is CASTGGGRTEAFF.

The chain couples TRBV5-1 to TRBJ2-7; 8 nucleotides align to TRBD2. CDR1 is SGHRS, CDR2 YFSETQ, per germline. This CDR3 is 15 amino acids long. With 0 bases clipped from V and 9 bases from J, the junction kept 11 bases outside the gene matches. CDR3: CASSLEPGLGLRQYF. CDR3 sequence (DNA): TGCGCCAGCAGCTTGGAACCGGGACTAGGATTGAGGCAGTACTTC.

This chain connects TRBV5-4 to TRBJ1-6; D is unclear. Germline lookup yields CDR1 SGHNT and CDR2 YYREEE (reference sequence). The CDR3 sequence is 15 residues long. The V gene lost 0 bases and the J gene lost 8 bases, with 12 bases spanning the gap. The CDR3 protein is CASSLDSFGDSPLHF. The CDR3 region has the DNA TGTGCCAGCAGCTTGGATTCCTTTGGTGATTCACCCCTCCACTTT.

The chain joins TRBV7-8 to TRBJ1-1, with D perhaps TRBD1 (5 bases). Germline assignment: CDR1 SGHVS and CDR2 FQNEAQ. This CDR3 region has 12 residues. With 6 bases removed from V and 2 bases from J, the gap between germline ends came to 7 bases. The CDR3 loop is CASRGHNTEAFF. CDR3 DNA: TGTGCCAGCAGAGGACACAACACTGAAGCTTTCTTT.

The chain is built from TRBV27 and TRBJ2-7; TRBD1 agrees at 7 bases. Per germline, CDR1 MNHEY and CDR2 SMNVEV (reference sequence). CDR3 length: 14 residues. V trimming: 5 bases; J trimming: 6 bases; junction bases outside the gene matches: 10. The chain's CDR3 is CASSIRDSGSEQYF. Written as DNA, the CDR3 is TGTGCCAGCAGTATCCGGGACAGTGGGAGCGAGCAGTACTTC.

The V call is TRBV10-1, the J call TRBJ1-2; D is undetermined. The germline gives CDR1 WNHNN, CDR2 SYGVQD (reference sequence). Trimming stripped 11 bases from V and 4 bases from J, with 17 bases between. The CDR3 consists of 13 residues. The CDR3 DNA is TGCGCCCCATACCGGACTTGCCTCTATGGCTACACCTTC. This translates into CAPYRTCLYGYTF.

The genes are TRBV7-9 and TRBJ2-1; the D is unclear. The CDR3 contains 11 residues. V was clipped by 1 base and J by 6 bases, with 1 base between them. CDR1 is SEHNR and CDR2 is FQNEAQ in the germline V gene (reference sequence). CDR3 nucleotides: TGTGCCAGCAGCTTAGTCAATGAGCAGTTCTTC. It specifies CASSLVNEQFF. Full variable domain (rest looked up from reference TRBV7-9 and TRBJ2-1): DTGVSQNPRHKITKRGQNVTFRCDPISEHNRLYWYRQTLGQGPEFLTYFQNEAQLEKSRLLSDRFSAERPKGSFSTLEIQRTEQGDSAMYLCASSLVNEQFFGPGTRLTVL.

On this clone: A read error may produce the germline difference seen at one junction end. The rearrangement uses TRBV10-3 and TRBJ1-3; TRBD1 aligns across 8 bases. Germline CDR1 and CDR2: ENHRY and SYGVKD. This CDR3 spans 15 amino acids. CDR3 coding DNA: TGTGCCATCAGTGAGCAGGGGGCATCTGTAAACACCATATATTTT. Its protein is CAISEQGASVNTIYF.

The rearrangement uses TRBV4-1 and TRBJ2-3; D is ambiguous. Trimming took off 4 bases at V and 6 bases at J, with 11 bases between the two ends. The CDR3 has 13 amino acids. Germline lookup yields CDR1 MGHRA and CDR2 YSYEKL. The CDR3 spells CASSLLVRDTQYF. In nucleotides, the CDR3 is TGCGCCAGCAGCCTATTAGTACGGGATACGCAGTATTTT.

This clone was observed a handful of times. V and J are TRBV16 and TRBJ2-7; D is ambiguous. Germline V gene sequence: CDR1 KGHSY, CDR2 FQNENV. The CDR3 consists of 14 residues. The germline V and J ends were trimmed by 11 bases and 0 bases, with 17 bases remaining between them. CDR3 in amino acids: CASSPPGNSYEQYF. In DNA, the CDR3 is TGTGCCTCCTCGCCGCCGGGTAACTCCTACGAGCAGTACTTC.

The genes are TRBV19 and TRBJ2-7; 8 positions agree with TRBD2. Germline trimming cut 5 bases from V and 4 bases from J; bases unmatched to any gene: 7. The CDR3 is made up of 14 amino acids. Per germline, CDR1 LNHDA and CDR2 SQIVND (reference sequence). This CDR3 reads CASSAVAGSYEQYF. The CDR3 nucleotides are TGTGCCAGTAGTGCCGTAGCGGGATCTTACGAGCAGTACTTC.

The chain has TRBV30 and TRBJ2-6; D uncertain. The length of the CDR3 is 13 residues. The V and J ends lost 8 bases and 0 bases respectively, with 8 bases between them. Germline CDR1 is GTSNPN and CDR2 is SVGIG (reference sequence). CDR3 in DNA: TGTGCCGCAGCTGGCTCTGGGGCCAACGTCCTGACTTTC. Translation gives CAAAGSGANVLTF.

The chain is built from TRBV28 and TRBJ2-7, with D hard to call. The length of the CDR3 is 12 residues. Looked up from germline, CDR1 is MDHEN and CDR2 is SYDVKM. The V and J ends lost 4 bases and 7 bases respectively, with 11 bases between them. CDR3 sequence: CASSSPLGEQYF. In DNA, the CDR3 is TGTGCCAGCAGTTCTCCCCTGGGGGAGCAGTACTTC.

The rearrangement uses TRBV5-5 and TRBJ2-3; D not resolved. V lost 0 bases and J lost 3, with 2 bases in between. The CDR3 covers 12 residues. The germline V gene encodes CDR1 SGHKS and CDR2 YYEKEE (reference sequence). CDR3 amino acids: CASSLVTDTQYF. CDR3 DNA sequence: TGTGCCAGCAGCTTGGTGACAGATACGCAGTATTTT.

In its sample, this clone was seen once. This chain uses TRBV5-1 with TRBJ2-3, with 7 positions matching TRBD1. J gave up 3 bases and V 4 bases, and 8 bases lay outside the gene matches. The germline V gene encodes CDR1 SGHRS and CDR2 YFSETQ. The CDR3 spans 15 residues. The CDR3 DNA is TGCGCCAGCAGCCTAGGACAGGCAGAGACAGATACGCAGTATTTT. Its translation is CASSLGQAETDTQYF. The full variable domain, with the rest looked up from reference TRBV5-1 and TRBJ2-3, is KAGVTQTPRYLIKTRGQQVTLSCSPISGHRSVSWYQQTPGQGLQFLFEYFSETQRNKGNFPGRFSGRQFSNSRSEMNVSTLELGDSALYLCASSLGQAETDTQYFGPGTRLTVL.

The chain uses TRBV5-4 and TRBJ2-5, with D perhaps matching TRBD2 (6 bases). The germline V and J ends were trimmed by 4 bases and 1 base, with 17 bases remaining between them. CDR3 length: 16 amino acids. CDR1 and CDR2 (germline): SGHNT, YYREEE (reference sequence). The CDR3 region is CASSTAGSVVQETQYF. CDR3 nucleotide sequence: TGTGCCAGCAGCACGGCGGGGAGTGTAGTCCAAGAGACCCAGTACTTC.

The rearrangement uses TRBV6-5 and TRBJ2-7; TRBD2 agrees at 10 bases. The J segment lost 3 bases and the V segment lost 5 bases, leaving 4 bases of the junction unmatched. The CDR3 has 14 amino acids. The germline gives CDR1 MNHEY, CDR2 SVGAGI. The CDR3 spells CASSDSGRGYEQYF. The CDR3 coding sequence is TGTGCCAGCAGTGACAGCGGGAGGGGCTACGAGCAGTACTTC.

This clone was counted a single time. The V gene is TRBV2, the J gene TRBJ1-1; D remains unclear. Germline V gives CDR1 SNHLY, CDR2 FYNNEI. V was trimmed by 2 bases and J by 10 bases, leaving 14 bases between them. The CDR3 consists of 13 residues. The CDR3: CASSEYPGLGAFF. The CDR3 DNA sequence: TGTGCCAGCAGTGAATATCCAGGCCTTGGAGCTTTCTTT.

The chain couples TRBV7-8 to TRBJ2-4, with 7 bases identical to TRBD2. In germline, CDR1 is SGHVS, CDR2 FQNEAQ. The CDR3 contains 13 residues. J was trimmed by 8 bases and V by 5 bases; bases with no gene match: 6. DNA for the CDR3: TGTGCCAGCAGCCGCGACCGGGAGGACATTCAGTACTTC. Protein: CASSRDREDIQYF.

J is TRBJ1-2 and V is TRBV19; TRBD1 matches at 9 bases. The CDR3 loop spans 14 amino acids. The V and J ends lost 5 bases and 6 bases, in that order; junction bases with no gene match: 7. Per the germline V gene, CDR1 is LNHDA and CDR2 is SQIVND (reference sequence). Written as DNA, the CDR3 is TGTGCCAGTAGTCCCCTCGGGACAGGGAATGGCTACACCTTC. It encodes CASSPLGTGNGYTF.

This chain uses TRBV18 with TRBJ1-1, with D uncertain. This CDR3 comprises 13 residues. In germline, CDR1 is KGHSH, CDR2 LQKENI. V dropped 6 bases and J dropped 1 base, with 9 bases sitting between them. Written as DNA, the CDR3 is TGTGCCAGCTCCCCTGCGGGGAACACTGAAGCTTTCTTT. This encodes CASSPAGNTEAFF.

The chain is built from TRBV4-1 and TRBJ2-4; D unresolved. Germline V lookup: CDR1 MGHRA, CDR2 YSYEKL. The CDR3 spans 14 residues. V was cut by 0 bases and J by 7 bases, with 10 bases left in between. The CDR3 DNA reads as TGCGCCAGCAGCCAAGATGAAGTGAGGAACATTCAGTACTTC. Encoded protein: CASSQDEVRNIQYF.

This sequence joins TRBV10-3 and TRBJ2-5; D gene ambiguous. Germline values: CDR1 ENHRY, CDR2 SYGVKD. Trimming took 3 bases from V and 4 from J, leaving 3 bases between them. The CDR3 runs to 11 residues. The CDR3 DNA reads as TGTGCCATCAGTGATGGAGAGACCCAGTACTTC. This encodes CAISDGETQYF.

This chain connects TRBV5-1 to TRBJ1-5; D remains ambiguous. V was shortened by 0 bases and J by 7 bases, with 14 bases between the two germline ends. The CDR3 sequence is 15 residues long. CDR1 and CDR2 from the germline V gene are SGHRS and YFSETQ. The CDR3 here is CASSLAGGRGQPQHF. The CDR3, as DNA: TGCGCCAGCAGCTTGGCTGGAGGTCGGGGACAGCCCCAGCATTTT. The full variable domain, its missing parts supplied by reference TRBV5-1 and TRBJ1-5, is KAGVTQTPRYLIKTRGQQVTLSCSPISGHRSVSWYQQTPGQGLQFLFEYFSETQRNKGNFPGRFSGRQFSNSRSEMNVSTLELGDSALYLCASSLAGGRGQPQHFGDGTRLSIL.

The chain employs TRBV5-6 and TRBJ2-5, with a tentative D call TRBD2 (5 bases). V dropped 0 bases and J dropped 1 base, with 7 bases sitting between them. CDR1 SGHDT and CDR2 YYEEEE come from the germline V gene. The CDR3 has 14 residues. The CDR3 DNA reads as TGTGCCAGCAGCTTGGGAGAGGGCCAAGAGACCCAGTACTTC. Translation: CASSLGEGQETQYF.

The chain couples TRBV14 to TRBJ1-4; D might be TRBD1 (6 bases). There are 14 residues in the CDR3. The V gene lost 4 bases and the J gene lost 6 bases, with 12 bases spanning the gap. Germline V gene lookup returns CDR1 SGHDN and CDR2 FVKESK. CDR3 coding DNA: TGTGCCAGCAGCCTTCCGGGGGCACATGAAAAACTGTTTTTT. Encoded protein: CASSLPGAHEKLFF. Filled out from reference TRBV14 and TRBJ1-4, the complete variable domain reads EAGVTQFPSHSVIEKGQTVTLRCDPISGHDNLYWYRRVMGKEIKFLLHFVKESKQDESGMPNNRFLAERTGGTYSTLKVQPAELEDSGVYFCASSLPGAHEKLFFGSGTQLSVL.

The rearrangement uses TRBV4-3 and TRBJ2-3; D is possibly TRBD1 or TRBD2 (5 bases each). Germline CDR1 is LGHNA and CDR2 is YSLEER. This CDR3 has 15 amino acids. Trimming cost V 2 bases and J 4 bases, with 13 bases left between them. CDR3: CASSQRGVRADTQYF. The CDR3 DNA reads TGCGCCAGCAGCCAACGAGGGGTCAGGGCAGATACGCAGTATTTT.